A selection of T cell receptor beta chains follows, all from one sample in a study of T cell responses to AZD1222 COVID-19 vaccine. The data were produced by immunoSEQ multiplex PCR, yet TCRdb's version contains in-frame clones alone and is incomplete. The sample carries approximately 84,000 clones, around 86% recorded once. Sequences were derived from peripheral blood, sampled on day 0 of AZD1222 vaccination. The receptor source for this set is an adult in good health. CDR3s include the opening cysteine and the closing phenylalanine or tryptophan. A D gene is named only where the DNA matches it firmly. Clone sizes are given selectively: once, few, many, or a class where the clone is expanded.

>NA|NA|TRBV7-8|TRBJ1-2
TGTGCCAGCAGCTTAAATGGAGTGGAGGGCTACACCTTC
CASSLNGVEGYTF
>once|NA|TRBV11-1|TRBJ2-7
TGTGCCAGCAGTTTCGCTGGCGGGAATTCCTACGAGCAGTACTTC
CASSFAGGNSYEQYF
>NA|NA|TRBV13|TRBJ1-2
TGTGCCAGCAGCTTGGGTATCTATGGCTACACCTTC
CASSLGIYGYTF
>NA|NA|TRBV7-3|TRBJ1-2
TGTGCCAGCAGCTTAACTCCCCTTCGGGGGGGACTCACGGTCTTC
CASSLTPLRGGLTVF
>NA|TRBD1|TRBV24-1|TRBJ2-2
TGTGCCACCAGTGACCAGACCCGGGACAGGGGCCTAAACACCGGGGAGCTGTTTTTT
CATSDQTRDRGLNTGELFF
>NA|NA|TRBV7-9|TRBJ1-6
TGTGCCAGCAGCTTTCTGGCAGGCAATTCACCCCTCCACTTT
CASSFLAGNSPLHF
>once|TRBD1|TRBV9|TRBJ1-3
TGTGCCAGCAGCGTAGGGGGACAGTTAACTGGAAACACCATATATTTT
CASSVGGQLTGNTIYF
>NA|NA|TRBV6-4|TRBJ1-5
TGTGCCAGCAGCTCAAGGACAAGAGGCAATCAGCCCCAGCATTTT
CASSSRTRGNQPQHF
>NA|TRBD1|TRBV7-9|TRBJ1-2
TGTGCCAGCAGCTCTCGACAGGGAGGCAACTATGGCTACACCTTC
CASSSRQGGNYGYTF
>NA|NA|TRBV29-1|TRBJ1-2
TGCAGCGTAGGGCCCGGCCTAGGTGGCTACACCTTC
CSVGPGLGGYTF
>NA|TRBD2|TRBV5-1|TRBJ2-2
TGCGCCAGCAGCTTGGGACTAGCGGAGGAAGGGGAGCTGTTTTTT
CASSLGLAEEGELFF
>NA|NA|TRBV7-6|TRBJ2-3
TGTGCCAGCAGCCTTAGCGGGTCAGGGGCAGATACGCAGTATTTT
CASSLSGSGADTQYF
>once|TRBD1|TRBV5-1|TRBJ1-5
TGCGCCAGCAGCCTTTACCGTTCGACAGGGCCCGAAGAGGGGAGCAATCAGCCCCAGCATTTT
CASSLYRSTGPEEGSNQPQHF
>few|NA|TRBV6-5|TRBJ1-2
TGTGCCAGCAGTTACAGACAGACCGTAAACTATGGCTACACCTTC
CASSYRQTVNYGYTF
>NA|NA|TRBV4-2|TRBJ1-6
TGTGCCAGCAGCCAGGTCAGGGGCCCCCCGGCACCCCTCCACTTT
CASSQVRGPPAPLHF
>NA|NA|TRBV5-4|TRBJ1-1
TGTGCCAGCAGCCGAGAATTGAACACTGAAGCTTTCTTT
CASSRELNTEAFF
>NA|NA|TRBV6-5|TRBJ2-7
TGTGCCAGCAGTTACTCATTCGGAAACTACGAGCAGTACTTC
CASSYSFGNYEQYF
>NA|NA|TRBV11-3|TRBJ2-1
TGTGCCAGCAGCTTAGTCCAGGGGGGGTTAAATGAGCAGTTCTTC
CASSLVQGGLNEQFF
>NA|NA|TRBV12-3/TRBV12-4|TRBJ1-2
TGTGCCAGCAGTTTCGGGGCGGCTGGGGACTACACCTTC
CASSFGAAGDYTF
>NA|TRBD2|TRBV6-5|TRBJ2-1
TGTGCCAGCAGGGCCTGGAGCGGGGATGAGCAGTTCTTC
CASRAWSGDEQFF
>NA|TRBD2|TRBV5-6|TRBJ2-4
TGTGCCAGCGTTAATAGCGGGCGTTCCATTCAGTACTTC
CASVNSGRSIQYF
>NA|NA|TRBV5-1|TRBJ2-2
TGCGCCAGCAGCGGGGTTACGAACACCGGGGAGCTGTTTTTT
CASSGVTNTGELFF
>NA|NA|TRBV2|TRBJ2-7
TGTGCCAGCAGTGAGGGGCCAGCAGGCTCCTACGAGCAGTACTTC
CASSEGPAGSYEQYF
>NA|TRBD1|TRBV18|TRBJ1-4
TGTGCCAGCTCACCACGGGACAGGGGGCTTGAAAAACTGTTTTTT
CASSPRDRGLEKLFF
>NA|TRBD1|TRBV6-6|TRBJ1-3
TGTGCCAGCAGTTACTCTGACAGGGAGCACACCATATATTTT
CASSYSDREHTIYF
>NA|TRBD1|TRBV7-2|TRBJ1-2
TGTGCCAGCAGCGCCGGAGGGGGCGTAATTAACTATGGCTACACCTTC
CASSAGGGVINYGYTF
>NA|NA|TRBV4-3|TRBJ1-2
TGCGCCAGCAGCCAAGAACTTGGGGCAGTCCTCTATGGCTACACCTTC
CASSQELGAVLYGYTF
>NA|NA|TRBV7-3|TRBJ2-6
TGTGCCAGCAGCTTAACGTCCGGGGCCAACGTCCTGACTTTC
CASSLTSGANVLTF
>NA|TRBD2|TRBV18|TRBJ2-7
TGTGCCAGCTCACTTACTAGCGGGAGTTTCTACGAGCAGTACTTC
CASSLTSGSFYEQYF
>once|NA|TRBV5-1|TRBJ1-2
TGCGCCAGCAGCTTCGCCTCCCAGGGATTAGGTGGCTACACCTTC
CASSFASQGLGGYTF
>NA|NA|TRBV28|TRBJ1-1
TGTGCCAGCCAATCTGGAGACACTGAAGCTTTCTTT
CASQSGDTEAFF
>NA|NA|TRBV6-5|TRBJ1-1
TGTGCCAGCTCTCAGCTGAACACTGAAGCTTTCTTT
CASSQLNTEAFF
>NA|TRBD1|TRBV6-6|TRBJ1-6
TGTGCCAGCAGAGACAGGGGGCAGCACACTAATTCACCCCTCCACTTT
CASRDRGQHTNSPLHF
>NA|NA|TRBV6-6|TRBJ1-5
TGTGCCAGCAGTACAGGGTTGTATAGCAATCAGCCCCAGCATTTT
CASSTGLYSNQPQHF
>NA|TRBD1|TRBV11-3|TRBJ2-2
TGTGCCAGCAGCTTCGACAGGGGCACCGGGGAGCTGTTTTTT
CASSFDRGTGELFF
>NA|NA|TRBV15|TRBJ1-1
TGTGCCACCAGCAGATTAACAGGGAGGACTGAAGCTTTCTTT
CATSRLTGRTEAFF
>NA|TRBD1|TRBV27|TRBJ1-6
TGTGCCAGCACCGACAGGGACGGGGCGGATTCACCCCTCCACTTT
CASTDRDGADSPLHF